The clone carrying this T cell receptor beta chain was recorded many times. Its antigen is unidentified. The data stem from a study of early T cells in non-severe SARS-CoV-2 infection. For the study at large: Bulk RNA from unsorted whole blood was sequenced; chains were unpaired.

Study results and limitations: Matching against VDJdb likely underestimated virus-specific expansions, favoring anti-spike CD8.

Researchers attached unique molecular identifiers to individual cDNA molecules. Each CDR3 protein gets one entry after TCRdb re-called the 5' RACE reads with MiXCR. This repertoire shows about 33,000 distinct CDR3 sequences, 5.5% to 7% found once; its top ten account for 10% to 15%. The germline gives CDR1 SNHLY, CDR2 FYNNEI. This CDR3 comprises 15 residues. V trimming: 6 bases; J trimming: 0 bases; junction bases outside the gene matches: 5. Material for sequencing was whole blood. The genes are TRBV2 and TRBJ2-1, with TRBD1 matching 7 bases. The source is an adult who was a healthcare worker with PCR-confirmed SARS-CoV-2 infection or an uninfected control (not recorded which). The CDR3 sequence: CASRNRGSSYNEQFF. The CDR3 nucleotides are TGTGCCAGCAGGAACAGGGGTAGCTCCTACAATGAGCAGTTCTTC.